This TCR beta chain was identified in a study of shared clonotypes between healthy human individuals. Looking at the study overall: The study drew on a couple of women and three men aged 18 to 49 as donors. Broader study findings: Tissue TCR repertoires likely differ from these blood-only repertoires.

As for this clone: Its antigen is not known.

Using immunoSEQ multiplex PCR, the repertoire was profiled, and TCRdb retains in-frame clones only, with some absent. The repertoire holds 2 million to 2.5 million clones, with 90% to 96% as singletons. The CDR3 has 15 residues. The V gene lost 3 bases and the J gene lost 5 bases, with 17 bases spanning the gap. Germline lookup yields CDR1 SGHRS and CDR2 YFSETQ. The V and J genes are TRBV5-1 and TRBJ1-1; no firm D call. The sequencing input was naive CD4+ T cells sorted from blood. Regarding subset: CD45RA+ positively selected. The clonotype originates from a man between 18 and 29 years old in good health. The CDR3 region is CASSSESLRGTEAFF. DNA of the CDR3: TGCGCCAGCAGCTCCGAGAGTTTAAGAGGGACTGAAGCTTTCTTT.